This is a list of T cell receptor beta chains from one sample in a study of blood T cell repertoires in COVID-19. The data were produced by immunoSEQ multiplex PCR, yet TCRdb's version contains in-frame clones alone and is incomplete. The profile shows some 500,000 clones, roughly 91% of them singletons. The sequenced sample was peripheral blood. The receptors shown here come from a woman between 50 and 59 years old with COVID-19, enrolled during active disease. Each CDR3 is given with its conserved first and last residue. D genes are given only for firm matches. Size is stated for part of the rows, as once, few or many counts, or as a class when the clone is expanded.

J,size,D,V,length,CDR3,DNA
TRBJ1-1,-,-,TRBV10-2,13,CASSQTANTEAFF,TGCGCCAGCAGTCAGACTGCCAACACTGAAGCTTTCTTT
TRBJ1-1,once,-,TRBV12-3/TRBV12-4,13,CASSSTLGSEAFF,TGTGCCAGCAGCTCCACACTTGGTAGCGAAGCTTTCTTT
TRBJ2-1,few,-,TRBV30,13,CAWTQIGVNEQFF,TGTGCCTGGACCCAAATCGGGGTAAATGAGCAGTTCTTC
TRBJ2-1,-,-,TRBV9,15,CASSVEGTNYNEQFF,TGTGCCAGCAGCGTAGAGGGGACAAACTACAATGAGCAGTTCTTC
TRBJ1-6,once,-,TRBV6-5,13,CASSQTRGSPLHF,TGTGCCAGCAGCCAGACCAGAGGCTCACCCCTCCACTTT
TRBJ2-1,-,-,TRBV28,14,CASGTLLKAGEQFF,TGTGCCAGCGGAACCCTTTTGAAAGCCGGGGAGCAGTTCTTC
TRBJ1-4,-,-,TRBV7-2,15,CASSPRTGLNEKLFF,TGTGCCAGCAGCCCCCGCACAGGGCTTAATGAAAAACTGTTTTTT
TRBJ2-2,-,-,TRBV6-5,14,CASSFGTGAGELFF,TGTGCCAGCAGTTTTGGGACGGGGGCCGGGGAGCTGTTTTTT
TRBJ2-7,-,-,TRBV11-2,13,CASSRTASYEQYF,TGTGCCAGCAGCCGGACAGCCTCCTACGAGCAGTACTTC
TRBJ2-7,-,-,TRBV5-1,15,CASSSRGSTSYEQYF,TGCGCCAGCAGCTCGCGGGGTTCTACCTCCTACGAGCAGTACTTC
TRBJ1-2,-,TRBD1,TRBV6-1,14,CASSEDRGWNGYTF,TGTGCCAGCAGTGAGGACAGGGGATGGAATGGCTACACCTTC
TRBJ1-1,-,-,TRBV19,15,CASMMGQGGITEAFF,TGTGCCAGTATGATGGGGCAGGGAGGAATCACTGAAGCTTTCTTT
TRBJ2-1,-,TRBD2,TRBV7-2,14,CASSLAGVGNEQFF,TGTGCCAGCAGCTTGGCGGGGGTAGGAAATGAGCAGTTCTTC
TRBJ2-3,-,TRBD2,TRBV30,14,CAWTAGGNADTQYF,TGTGCCTGGACGGCGGGGGGAAACGCAGATACGCAGTATTTT
TRBJ1-1,-,TRBD1,TRBV14,15,CASSPLQGRGTEAFF,TGTGCCAGCAGCCCCCTACAGGGGCGCGGCACTGAAGCTTTCTTT
TRBJ2-1,-,-,TRBV10-3,12,CAISVQGNEQFF,TGTGCCATCAGTGTGCAGGGCAATGAGCAGTTCTTC
TRBJ2-1,once,-,TRBV5-1,12,CASSPDGEREFF,TGCGCCAGCAGCCCGGACGGGGAGCGCGAGTTCTTC
TRBJ2-5,-,-,TRBV24-1,16,CATSDLLGRGKETQYF,TGTGCCACCAGTGATTTGCTCGGCAGGGGAAAAGAGACCCAGTACTTC
TRBJ1-2,-,-,TRBV28,12,CASSRGGYGYTF,TGTGCCAGCAGTCGAGGGGGCTATGGCTACACCTTC
TRBJ2-3,-,-,TRBV9,14,CASSALQGTDTQYF,TGTGCCAGCAGCGCCCTGCAGGGAACAGATACGCAGTATTTT
TRBJ1-5,-,-,TRBV6-4,13,CASSADRNQPQHF,TGTGCCAGCAGTGCCGACAGGAATCAGCCCCAGCATTTT
TRBJ1-5,-,-,TRBV6-6,15,CASSFEAGGAQPQHF,TGTGCCAGCAGTTTCGAGGCCGGGGGAGCTCAGCCCCAGCATTTT
TRBJ1-1,-,-,TRBV30,13,CAWGRLQGREAFF,TGTGCCTGGGGACGGTTACAGGGCCGTGAAGCTTTCTTT
TRBJ2-5,-,-,TRBV12-3/TRBV12-4,11,CASSFNSAQYF,TGTGCCAGCAGTTTTAACTCGGCCCAGTACTTC
TRBJ2-1,-,-,TRBV19,13,CASSYRYYNEQFF,TGTGCCAGTTCCTACAGGTATTACAATGAGCAGTTCTTC
TRBJ1-1,-,-,TRBV27,15,CASSDLSLMNTEAFF,TGTGCCAGCAGTGACTTAAGCCTCATGAACACTGAAGCTTTCTTT
TRBJ2-3,few,TRBD1,TRBV2,13,CASGRGRTDTQYF,TGTGCCAGCGGTAGGGGGCGGACAGATACGCAGTATTTT
TRBJ1-3,-,-,TRBV6-1,16,CASSEGQSLDGNTIYF,TGTGCCAGCAGTGAGGGGCAGTCCCTAGACGGAAACACCATATATTTT
TRBJ2-3,-,-,TRBV5-1,13,CASSGGSTDTQYF,TGCGCCAGCAGCGGGGGGAGTACAGATACGCAGTATTTT
TRBJ2-7,-,TRBD1,TRBV12-5,13,CASGSLGRQGAYF,TGTGCTAGTGGTTCTCTTGGCCGACAGGGCGCGTACTTC
TRBJ1-4,-,-,TRBV24-1,13,CATSSGTTEKLFF,TGTGCCACCAGTTCCGGGACAACCGAAAAACTGTTTTTT
TRBJ1-6,-,-,TRBV5-5,15,CASSLTGSYNSPLHF,TGTGCCAGCAGCTTGACAGGGTCGTATAATTCACCCCTCCACTTT
TRBJ2-3,-,-,TRBV5-4,11,CASSYRDTQYF,TGTGCCAGCAGCTACAGGGATACGCAGTATTTT
TRBJ1-6,-,-,TRBV30,15,CAWSKGGLINSPLHF,TGTGCCTGGAGTAAGGGGGGGTTGATAAATTCACCCCTCCACTTT
TRBJ2-3,-,-,TRBV27,16,CASSPYLLRRTDTQYF,TGTGCCAGCAGTCCATACCTACTTCGGAGGACAGATACGCAGTATTTT
TRBJ2-1,-,-,TRBV5-1,15,CASSLDRVEGDEQFF,TGCGCCAGCAGCTTGGATAGGGTGGAGGGAGATGAGCAGTTCTTC
TRBJ1-1,-,TRBD1,TRBV19,12,CASRTGVAEAFF,TGTGCCAGTAGGACAGGGGTCGCTGAAGCTTTCTTT
TRBJ2-3,-,-,TRBV6-1,16,CASSEARGRGTDTQYF,TGTGCCAGCAGTGAAGCGAGGGGGAGGGGCACAGATACGCAGTATTTT
TRBJ2-2,-,-,TRBV9,15,CASSPIGEITGELFF,TGTGCCAGCAGCCCCATCGGGGAAATCACCGGGGAGCTGTTTTTT
TRBJ1-2,-,-,TRBV3-1/TRBV3-2,14,CASSFRRGGYGYTF,TGTGCCAGCAGCTTTCGTCGAGGGGGCTATGGCTACACCTTC
TRBJ2-7,-,TRBD1,TRBV6-5,13,CASRTGGTREQYF,TGTGCCAGCAGGACAGGGGGTACTCGAGAGCAGTACTTC
TRBJ1-5,few,-,TRBV30,14,CAWRQGRGNQPQHF,TGTGCCTGGAGACAGGGTAGGGGCAATCAGCCCCAGCATTTT